One sample yielded the 7 T cell receptor beta chains listed below, sequenced in a study of shared clonotypes between healthy human individuals. This table comes from immunoSEQ multiplex PCR, and its TCRdb copy is limited to in-frame clones, with some not included. The sample lists about 1.9 million clones; about 94% were seen once. The naive CD8 subset, CD45RO-negative cells positively selected for CCR7, excluded terminally differentiated effector memory CD45RA+ cells. The specimen was naive CD8+ T cells from PBMCs. The receptors stem from a man younger than 35 in good health. Some clones in this sample may be carry-over from other donors' samples.

The gene calls are TRBV19 and TRBJ2-1; D gene uncertain. This CDR3 spans 13 amino acids. Germline assignment: CDR1 LNHDA and CDR2 SQIVND (reference sequence). V gave up 3 bases and J gave up 2 bases, with 5 bases separating them. CDR3 DNA sequence: TGTGCCAGTAGTATTCTGGCCTACAATGAGCAGTTCTTC. Translated, it gives CASSILAYNEQFF.

J is TRBJ2-1 and V is TRBV11-2, with D possibly being TRBD2 (5 bases). The CDR3 is 15 amino acids. Germline assignment: CDR1 SGHAT and CDR2 FQNNGV. Trimming took 1 base from V and 0 from J, leaving 7 bases between them. For the CDR3, the DNA is TGTGCCAGCAGCTTAGCCGCGGGCTCCTACAATGAGCAGTTCTTC. Amino acid sequence: CASSLAAGSYNEQFF.

In this sample, this clone turned up a few times. V gene TRBV4-1 combines with J gene TRBJ2-2; a weak D match, TRBD1 (5 bases). Looked up from germline, CDR1 is MGHRA and CDR2 is YSYEKL. Trimming left V 0 bases short and J 3 bases short, with 11 bases between. The CDR3 is 16 amino acids. The CDR3 is CASSQDWGFDTGELFF. The CDR3, as DNA: TGCGCCAGCAGCCAAGATTGGGGCTTCGACACCGGGGAGCTGTTTTTT.

The chain combines TRBV4-2 with TRBJ1-2, with 7 bases fitting TRBD1. With 2 bases clipped from V and 8 bases from J, the junction kept 14 bases outside the gene matches. The CDR3 runs 16 residues. CDR1 LGHNA and CDR2 YNFKEQ come from the germline V gene. CDR3 DNA sequence: TGTGCCAGCAGCCAACCTACTCAAGAGGGGGCGGAAGGCTACACCTTC. This encodes CASSQPTQEGAEGYTF.

V gene TRBV7-9 combines with J gene TRBJ2-7; 14 bases line up with TRBD2. The CDR3 has 15 amino acids. Germline assignment: CDR1 SEHNR and CDR2 FQNEAQ (reference sequence). V shed 5 bases and J 7 bases; nucleotides not matched to a gene: 7. CDR3 nucleotides: TGTGCCAGCAGCAGAAGGACTAGCGGGAGGTGGGAGCAGTACTTC. Amino acid sequence: CASSRRTSGRWEQYF.

This clone was observed a single time. V usage is TRBV5-4 and J usage is TRBJ1-2; D gene uncertain. Germline values: CDR1 SGHNT, CDR2 YYREEE (reference sequence). This CDR3 is built from 11 residues. V gave up 4 bases and J gave up 7 bases, with 8 bases separating them. The CDR3 here is CASSAQFGYTF. CDR3 coding DNA: TGTGCCAGCAGCGCCCAGTTTGGCTACACCTTC. Variable domain in full (rest from reference TRBV5-4 and TRBJ1-2): ETGVTQSPTHLIKTRGQQVTLRCSSQSGHNTVSWYQQALGQGPQFIFQYYREEENGRGNFPPRFSGLQFPNYSSELNVNALELDDSALYLCASSAQFGYTFGSGTRLTVV.

The chain joins TRBV2 to TRBJ2-1; 12 nucleotides align to TRBD2. Germline V gene data show CDR1 as SNHLY and CDR2 as FYNNEI. With 6 bases clipped from V and 3 bases from J, the junction kept 6 bases outside the gene matches. There are 16 residues in the CDR3. DNA of the CDR3: TGTGCCAGCAGCCCGGGACTAGCGGGTTACTACAATGAGCAGTTCTTC. Amino acids: CASSPGLAGYYNEQFF.